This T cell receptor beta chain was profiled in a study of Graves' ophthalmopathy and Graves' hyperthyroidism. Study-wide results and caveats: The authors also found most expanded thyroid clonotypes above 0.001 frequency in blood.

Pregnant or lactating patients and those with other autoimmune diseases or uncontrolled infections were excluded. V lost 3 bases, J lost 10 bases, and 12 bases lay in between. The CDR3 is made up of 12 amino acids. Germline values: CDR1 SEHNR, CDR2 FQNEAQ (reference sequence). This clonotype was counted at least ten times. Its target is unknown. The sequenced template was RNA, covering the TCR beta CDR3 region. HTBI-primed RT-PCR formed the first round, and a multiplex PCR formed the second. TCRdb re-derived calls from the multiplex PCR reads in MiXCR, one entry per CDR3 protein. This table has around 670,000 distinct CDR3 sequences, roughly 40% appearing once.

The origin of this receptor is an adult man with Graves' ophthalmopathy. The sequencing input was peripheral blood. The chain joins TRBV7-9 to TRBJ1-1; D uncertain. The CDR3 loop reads CASSLGGVGAFF. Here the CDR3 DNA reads TGTGCCAGCAGCTTGGGTGGGGTAGGAGCTTTCTTT.